Each of the 14 T cell receptor beta chains below was sequenced from the same sample in a study of cytomegalovirus exposure and HLA in healthy donors. Primers for the PCR totalled 60 Vbeta and 13 Jbeta. Produced via immunoSEQ multiplex PCR; TCRdb's table is partial and in-frame only. In the table there are some 250,000 clones, 82% of which are singletons. Sequenced input: PBMCs. These receptors came from a woman aged 40 to 50 in good health and CMV-seropositive.

The rearrangement joins TRBV18 to TRBJ2-2, with D tentatively TRBD2 (7 bases). The CDR3 consists of 18 residues. The V gene lost 3 bases and the J gene lost 6 bases, with 23 bases spanning the gap. Germline CDR1 and CDR2: KGHSH and LQKENI. The CDR3 sequence is CASSPLTPRGGAAGELFF. Here the CDR3 DNA reads TGTGCCAGCTCACCCCTTACCCCGAGGGGGGGGGCCGCCGGGGAGCTGTTTTTT.

The chain couples TRBV19 to TRBJ2-4; TRBD2 agrees at 7 bases. With 3 bases clipped from V and 2 bases from J, the junction kept 13 bases outside the gene matches. Germline assignment: CDR1 LNHDA and CDR2 SQIVND (reference sequence). The CDR3 runs to 18 residues. CDR3 in DNA: TGTGCCAGTAGTATCGGGCGGGAGATTTATTGGACCAAAAACATTCAGTACTTC. Its translation: CASSIGREIYWTKNIQYF. The complete variable domain, with remaining parts taken from reference TRBV19 and TRBJ2-4, reads DGGITQSPKYLFRKEGQNVTLSCEQNLNHDAMYWYRQDPGQGLRLIYYSQIVNDFQKGDIAEGYSVSREKKESFPLTVTSAQKNPTAFYLCASSIGREIYWTKNIQYFGAGTRLSVL.

This clone appeared a few times. This chain connects TRBV6-6 to TRBJ2-7, with 7 bases aligning to TRBD1. Germline lookup yields CDR1 MNHNY and CDR2 SVGAGI (reference sequence). CDR3 length equals 13 residues. V trimming: 7 bases; J trimming: 6 bases; junction bases outside the gene matches: 9. The CDR3 sequence: CASNDRDAIEQYF. In nucleotides, the CDR3 is TGTGCCAGCAATGACAGGGACGCTATCGAGCAGTACTTC.

This chain links TRBV5-1 with TRBJ2-7, with D maybe TRBD1 (6 bases). Trimming left V 1 base short and J 5 bases short, with 13 bases between. The V gene's germline CDR1 is SGHRS and CDR2 YFSETQ. This CDR3 is built from 14 residues. CDR3 DNA sequence: TGCGCCAGCAGCTTGACAGGGTGGGACCACGAGCAGTACTTC. Its translation: CASSLTGWDHEQYF.

The CDR3 nucleotides are TGTGCCAGCAGCTTGGCGGGGGGAAGTGGAACCTACGAGCAGTACTTC. Translated: CASSLAGGSGTYEQYF. The chain uses TRBV5-4 and TRBJ2-7; 7 bases match TRBD2. The CDR3 has 16 residues. V lost 0 bases, J lost 2 bases, and 8 bases stayed unmatched. Germline assignment: CDR1 SGHNT and CDR2 YYREEE (reference sequence).

The genes are TRBV18 and TRBJ1-1; TRBD1 matches at 9 bases. V trimming: 4 bases; J trimming: 7 bases; junction bases outside the gene matches: 4. Germline V gene data show CDR1 as KGHSH and CDR2 as LQKENI. This CDR3 comprises 13 residues. CDR3 in DNA: TGTGCCAGCTCACAGGACAGGGGAGTTGAAGCTTTCTTT. It translates to CASSQDRGVEAFF.

This clone came up a few times. CDR3 region: CASSEAGLAGSSTDTQYF. The CDR3 DNA reads TGTGCCAGCAGTGAAGCGGGACTAGCGGGATCTAGCACAGATACGCAGTATTTT. The V and J genes are TRBV2 and TRBJ2-3, with 13 bases identical to TRBD2. This CDR3 region has 18 residues. V dropped 0 bases and J dropped 0; count of bases not matched to a gene: 3. Germline CDR1 and CDR2: SNHLY and FYNNEI. Together with reference TRBV2 and TRBJ2-3, the CDR3 gives the full variable domain: EPEVTQTPSHQVTQMGQEVILRCVPISNHLYFYWYRQILGQKVEFLVSFYNNEISEKSEIFDDQFSVERPDGSNFTLKIRSTKLEDSAMYFCASSEAGLAGSSTDTQYFGPGTRLTVL.

In its sample, this clone was seen once. The chain carries TRBV5-6 and TRBJ2-7, with 9 bases identical to TRBD2. The CDR3 sequence is 15 residues long. CDR1 and CDR2 (germline): SGHDT, YYEEEE. J was trimmed by 4 bases and V by 4 bases; bases with no gene match: 9. CDR3 DNA: TGTGCCAGCAGCGCTCCTAGCGGGATGAAGTACGAGCAGTACTTC. Amino acid sequence: CASSAPSGMKYEQYF.

This chain's CDR3 is CASSLISGDTGELFF. DNA for the CDR3: TGCGCCAGCAGCTTGATTTCCGGGGACACCGGGGAGCTGTTTTTT. The chain is built from TRBV5-1 and TRBJ2-2, with TRBD2 as a possible D gene (5 bases). Germline loops: CDR1 SGHRS, CDR2 YFSETQ. V was shortened by 1 base and J by 3 bases, with 10 bases between the two germline ends. This CDR3 is built from 15 residues.

The chain has TRBV27 and TRBJ2-7; 7 nucleotides align to TRBD1. J was trimmed by 2 bases and V by 5 bases; bases with no gene match: 12. Looked up from germline, CDR1 is MNHEY and CDR2 is SMNVEV (reference sequence). The CDR3 covers 16 residues. The chain's CDR3 is CASSARPGTVTYEQYF. The CDR3 DNA reads TGTGCCAGCAGTGCTCGTCCCGGGACAGTGACCTACGAGCAGTACTTC.

This sequence joins TRBV29-1 and TRBJ2-3, with 9 bases lining up with TRBD1. CDR3 length equals 14 residues. J was trimmed by 6 bases and V by 3 bases; bases with no gene match: 7. The germline V gene has CDR1 SQVTM and CDR2 ANQGSEA. CDR3 region: CSVEEGTGYDTQYF. The CDR3 coding sequence is TGCAGCGTTGAGGAAGGGACAGGGTACGATACGCAGTATTTT.

V usage is TRBV6-1 and J usage is TRBJ1-1, with D possibly TRBD1 on 5 matching bases. CDR1 MNHNS and CDR2 SASEGT come from the germline V gene. The V end was cut by 2 bases, the J end by 5 bases, with 12 bases between. This CDR3 is 14 amino acids long. In DNA form, the CDR3 reads TGTGCCAGCAGTGAATTTCAGGGATATACTGAAGCTTTCTTT. Its translation is CASSEFQGYTEAFF.

V usage is TRBV9 and J usage is TRBJ1-1, with D unresolved. The germline V gene encodes CDR1 SGDLS and CDR2 YYNGEE. The length of the CDR3 is 13 residues. Trimming left V 0 bases short and J 3 bases short, with 6 bases between. Here the CDR3 reads CASSVARDTEAFF. Written as DNA, the CDR3 is TGTGCCAGCAGCGTAGCCCGGGACACTGAAGCTTTCTTT.

The CDR3 DNA follows: TGTGCCAGCAGTGTGAATACAGGGGGGTCCTATAATTCACCCCTCCACTTT. Its translation is CASSVNTGGSYNSPLHF. V usage is TRBV6-1 and J usage is TRBJ1-6, with 8 bases matching TRBD1. J was trimmed by 1 base and V by 4 bases; bases with no gene match: 6. CDR1 is MNHNS, CDR2 SASEGT, per germline. The CDR3 consists of 17 residues.